A single sample is the source of the 15 T cell receptor beta chains below, sequenced in a study of blood T cell repertoires in COVID-19. Sequencing used immunoSEQ multiplex PCR; TCRdb keeps in-frame clones, though not all of them. The data show over 90,000 clones, about four fifths seen once. Sequenced input: peripheral blood. The receptors stem from a man aged 35-49 years with active or convalescent COVID-19.

The chain employs TRBV24-1 and TRBJ1-4; no clear D gene. V was cut by 9 bases and J by 5 bases, with 15 bases left in between. CDR3 size: 14 residues. Germline lookup yields CDR1 KGHDR and CDR2 SFDVKD. CDR3 protein: CATVDGQHNEKLFF. The CDR3 DNA follows: TGTGCCACCGTGGATGGGCAACACAATGAAAAACTGTTTTTT.

This sequence joins TRBV25-1 and TRBJ2-2; the match to TRBD1 covers 12 bases. The CDR3 loop spans 18 amino acids. V was clipped by 8 bases and J by 6 bases; unmatched bases: 16. Germline values: CDR1 MGHDK, CDR2 SYGVNS. Here the CDR3 reads CASALGQGGTGGAGELFF. The CDR3, as DNA: TGTGCCAGCGCGCTTGGACAAGGGGGGACAGGGGGCGCCGGGGAGCTGTTTTTT.

V usage is TRBV19 and J usage is TRBJ1-6; 7 nucleotides line up with TRBD1. In germline, CDR1 is LNHDA, CDR2 SQIVND (reference sequence). V trimming: 5 bases; J trimming: 12 bases; junction bases outside the gene matches: 7. The CDR3 covers 13 residues. The CDR3 spells CASSLRQGGPLHF. The CDR3 DNA reads as TGTGCCAGTAGTCTCCGACAGGGTGGACCCCTCCACTTT.

The CDR3 DNA is TGTGCCAGCAGTAGGGACAGTGGGCTTGGCTACGAGCAGTACTTC. Translated, it gives CASSRDSGLGYEQYF. This chain links TRBV6-6 with TRBJ2-7; TRBD1 matches 7 bases. This CDR3 is 15 amino acids long. CDR1 and CDR2 from the germline V gene are MNHNY and SVGAGI (reference sequence). Trimming removed 5 bases from V and 3 bases from J; junction bases left unmatched: 10.

The rearrangement joins TRBV3-1 (or the pseudogene TRBV3-2) to TRBJ1-1; unclear D gene. Per germline, CDR1 LGHDT and CDR2 YNNKEL (reference sequence). The CDR3 spans 12 residues. V was pared by 1 base and J by 7 bases, with 7 bases between. The CDR3 sequence is CASSQVEYEAFF. The CDR3 coding sequence is TGTGCCAGCAGCCAAGTCGAGTATGAAGCTTTCTTT.

V is TRBV11-3 and J is TRBJ2-2; 7 nucleotides align to TRBD2. This CDR3 has 14 residues. V dropped 5 bases and J dropped 0; count of bases not matched to a gene: 0. Germline-derived CDR1 and CDR2 are SGHNT and YENEEA. The CDR3 nucleotides are TGTGCCAGCAGCGGGGGGGCGAACACCGGGGAGCTGTTTTTT. The encoded protein is CASSGGANTGELFF.

This chain connects TRBV9 to TRBJ1-4; perhaps TRBD1 as D (5 bases). V was pared by 0 bases and J by 5 bases, with 11 bases between. Germline values: CDR1 SGDLS, CDR2 YYNGEE. This CDR3 contains 15 residues. CDR3 coding DNA: TGTGCCAGCAGCGTAGAAGGGGTTAGAAATGAAAAACTGTTTTTT. This sequence encodes CASSVEGVRNEKLFF.

CDR3 in amino acids: CSVTGGDNYGYTF. DNA of the CDR3: TGCAGCGTTACAGGGGGTGATAACTATGGCTACACCTTC. The chain is built from TRBV29-1 and TRBJ1-2, with TRBD1 identical over 8 bases. Germline-derived CDR1 and CDR2 are SQVTM and ANQGSEA. The CDR3 has 13 residues. V lost 5 bases to trimming and J lost 1 base; unmatched junction nucleotides: 3.

The chain has TRBV7-9 and TRBJ1-1; perhaps TRBD1 as D (6 bases). V was clipped by 0 bases and J by 0 bases, with 14 bases between them. The CDR3 length is 17 residues. From germline, CDR1 is SEHNR and CDR2 FQNEAQ (reference sequence). In DNA, the CDR3 is TGTGCCAGCAGCTTAGCGCTGGTCACAGGGATGAACACTGAAGCTTTCTTT. This gives the protein CASSLALVTGMNTEAFF.

This clone was recorded a few times. The gene calls are TRBV5-6 and TRBJ1-2; 7 nucleotides line up with TRBD1. Germline CDR1 and CDR2: SGHDT and YYEEEE. J was trimmed by 8 bases and V by 4 bases; bases with no gene match: 11. This CDR3 has 14 amino acids. The CDR3 nucleotides are TGTGCCAGCAGCCCCGGGACAGTGGATAGAGGCTACACCTTC. Translation gives CASSPGTVDRGYTF.

As for this clone: Other DNA sequences from this sample encode an identical CDR3 as well. CDR3 coding DNA: TGTGCCAGCAGTTTACGGGGGACTGAAGCTTTCTTT. It codes for CASSLRGTEAFF. The chain links TRBV12-3 or TRBV12-4 to TRBJ1-1, with TRBD1 as a possible D gene (5 bases). The CDR3 runs to 12 residues. The ends were cut back, 2 bases at V and 5 bases at J, with 6 bases in the middle.

This clone was seen only a few times. The chain has TRBV6-6 and TRBJ2-2, with no clear D. CDR3 length: 13 residues. In germline, CDR1 is MNHNY, CDR2 SVGAGI (reference sequence). V was trimmed by 4 bases and J by 1 base, leaving 4 bases between them. As DNA, the CDR3 is TGTGCCAGCAGTTCACTGAACACCGGGGAGCTGTTTTTT. Protein: CASSSLNTGELFF.

The chain employs TRBV4-3 and TRBJ1-3; D is unclear. From germline, CDR1 is LGHNA and CDR2 YSLEER. With 0 bases removed from V and 8 bases from J, the gap between germline ends came to 17 bases. The CDR3 is made up of 16 amino acids. The CDR3 is CASSQDIGAKVYTIYF. CDR3 in DNA: TGCGCCAGCAGCCAAGATATAGGAGCGAAGGTTTACACCATATATTTT.

The sample holds a few counts of this clone. This chain uses TRBV14 with TRBJ1-4; D is unresolved. Trimming cost V 4 bases and J 0 bases, with 9 bases left between them. The length of the CDR3 is 15 residues. The germline V gene encodes CDR1 SGHDN and CDR2 FVKESK. DNA for the CDR3: TGTGCCAGCAGCCTGGCAGAAGCAACTAATGAAAAACTGTTTTTT. Protein product: CASSLAEATNEKLFF.

The chain employs TRBV5-1 and TRBJ2-4; TRBD2 agrees at 12 bases. This CDR3 is 16 amino acids long. V gave up 2 bases and J gave up 6 bases; unmatched junction bases: 6. CDR1 is SGHRS, CDR2 YFSETQ, per germline. CDR3 protein: CASSLSTSGGRNIQYF. CDR3 bases: TGCGCCAGCAGCTTATCGACTAGCGGGGGACGAAACATTCAGTACTTC.